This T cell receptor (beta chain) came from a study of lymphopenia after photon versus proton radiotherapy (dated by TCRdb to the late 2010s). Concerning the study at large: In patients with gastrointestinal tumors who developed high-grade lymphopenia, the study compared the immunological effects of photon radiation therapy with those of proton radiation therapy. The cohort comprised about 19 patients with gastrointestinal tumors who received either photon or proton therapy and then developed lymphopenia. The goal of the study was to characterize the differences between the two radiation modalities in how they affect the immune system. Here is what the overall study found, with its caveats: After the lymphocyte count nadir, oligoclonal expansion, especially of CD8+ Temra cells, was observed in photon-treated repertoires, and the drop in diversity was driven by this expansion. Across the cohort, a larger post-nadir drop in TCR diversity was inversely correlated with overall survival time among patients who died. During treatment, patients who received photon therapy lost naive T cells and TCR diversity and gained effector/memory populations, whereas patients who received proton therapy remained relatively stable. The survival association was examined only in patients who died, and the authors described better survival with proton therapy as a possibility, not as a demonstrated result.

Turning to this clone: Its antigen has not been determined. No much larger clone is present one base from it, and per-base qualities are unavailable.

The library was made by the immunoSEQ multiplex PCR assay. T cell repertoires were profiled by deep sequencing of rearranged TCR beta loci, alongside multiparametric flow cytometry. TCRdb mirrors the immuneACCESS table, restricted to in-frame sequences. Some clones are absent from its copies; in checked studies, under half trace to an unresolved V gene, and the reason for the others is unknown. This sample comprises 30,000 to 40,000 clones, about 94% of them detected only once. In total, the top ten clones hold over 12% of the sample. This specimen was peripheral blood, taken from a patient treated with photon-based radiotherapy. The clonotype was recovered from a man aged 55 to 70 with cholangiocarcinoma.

The DNA sequence follows: TGTGCCAGCAGCCAGCAAAATCAGCCCCAGCATTTT. The translation is CASSQQNQPQHF. The receptor chain draws on TRBV14 and TRBJ1-5; the D gene remains uncertain. Measured from the cysteine to the phenylalanine, the CDR3 is 12 residues long. The retained sequence is limited to the CDR3, 36 bases, with the frame set at the first base. As encoded in the germline V gene, CDR1 is SGHDN while CDR2 is FVKESK. V sheds 3 bases and J sheds 4 bases, leaving 4 bases between their ends.